A single T cell receptor (beta chain) is shown here with its context. What antigen it recognizes has not been identified. The sample holds no much larger clone one base away, and base qualities are not on file. The data belong to a study of human T cells and chemical hapten exposure (dated by TCRdb to about 2021). Background for the entire study: For sensitization, 2% DPC in acetone was applied to a roughly 2 cm by roughly 2 cm area of upper inner arm skin. Throughout the study period of 20 to 30 weeks, patients also received therapeutic DPC doses to the scalp every week. Patch tests used Finn chambers with 0.01% DPC on the upper back, scored after 6 days by International Contact Dermatitis Research Group standards. The patient cohort, mostly female, included alopecia areata with under or over 50% scalp involvement, alopecia totalis and alopecia universalis. Libraries were combined into a pool for sequencing, and differences in TCR yield between samples came mainly from small differences in library volumes within the pool. The study tracked peripheral blood TCR repertoire changes in vivo during primary and secondary sensitization to the hapten diphenylcyclopropenone (DPC) in alopecia patients. Patient blood was sampled pre-sensitization (week 0) and at 2, 6 and about 24 weeks after DPC sensitization. Approximately 28 alopecia patients gave blood for TCR sequencing at one to four time points (pre-sensitization, 2, 6 and 24 weeks). Overall study outcomes, separate from this receptor: Significantly more large CDR3 similarity clusters were formed by expanded TCRs than by pre-sensitization or healthy control sets, consistent with antigen-driven responses. A positive correlation was found between the number of PT1 expanded TCRs and patch test score, with significance reached at thresholds 8, 16 and 32 but not 4. Repeated subsampling changed both the strength of the expansion versus patch-test correlation and the threshold at which that correlation became significant. Because every patient had alopecia, a presumed autoimmune disease, the patients' immune response might differ from that of healthy individuals. DPC sensitization did not change how many TCRs were above 1 in 1000 frequency, and no evidence was found of alterations in global repertoire structure.

The library was prepared using RACE. The sequencer listed for this sample is NextSeq 500. During library preparation, unique molecular identifiers were attached to individual cDNA molecules so that TCRs could be counted quantitatively and reproducibly. For every blood RNA sample, sequencing covered both the TCR alpha and TCR beta chains. The authors processed their data as follows. Samples had a median of around 92,000 TCRs, with a range from roughly 20,000 to 700,000. V, J and CDR3 annotation of the TCR reads was performed with the Decombinator software suite. For PS versus PT1 abundance plots, all samples were subsampled to the same number of TCRs (28,000). Expanded TCRs were defined as absent before sensitization and observed at least eight times at the 2-week time point. TCRdb reworked the public reads: Q25 trimming with fastp, MiXCR clone assembly, productive beta chains retained. Each record represents a unique CDR3 protein, reported with the most common genes and DNA among its rows. TCRdb's processing, not the authors', yielded these V and J calls. This sample lists fewer than 400,000 distinct CDR3 sequences; roughly 6.9% were detected once. The ten largest account for 7.5% to 8.5% of the sample.

Interpreted using the paper, the time point label stands for: patch test 1, 2 weeks after DPC sensitization. According to the study, the label for this sample's treatment or condition signals: therapeutic diphenylcyclopropenone sensitization with weekly scalp DPC. Blood at each patch-test visit was drawn before the patch test was applied. To be eligible, patients had to be aged 18 to 70, diagnosed with alopecia and judged suitable for DPC therapy, while pregnant patients were excluded. Total RNA was extracted from unfractionated whole blood that had been collected in Tempus Blood RNA tubes. The sequence derives from a woman aged 18-30 years with alopecia areata. Some clones in this sample may be carry-over from other donors' samples. The starting material was whole blood, obtained in connection with sensitization to the hapten diphenylcyclopropenone (DPC).

The DNA is as follows: TGTGCCAGTAGTATGGGAAACGGCTATGGCTACACCTTC. Its product reads: CASSMGNGYGYTF. The chain uses TRBV19 and TRBJ1-2, with no confident D gene call. V loses 3 bases, J loses 4 bases, and the germline ends lie 9 bases apart. The germline V gene (reference sequence) specifies LNHDA as CDR1 and SQIVND as CDR2. Reading from cysteine to phenylalanine, the CDR3 counts 13 amino acids. Just CDR3 DNA is preserved here, 39 bases in frame from base 1.